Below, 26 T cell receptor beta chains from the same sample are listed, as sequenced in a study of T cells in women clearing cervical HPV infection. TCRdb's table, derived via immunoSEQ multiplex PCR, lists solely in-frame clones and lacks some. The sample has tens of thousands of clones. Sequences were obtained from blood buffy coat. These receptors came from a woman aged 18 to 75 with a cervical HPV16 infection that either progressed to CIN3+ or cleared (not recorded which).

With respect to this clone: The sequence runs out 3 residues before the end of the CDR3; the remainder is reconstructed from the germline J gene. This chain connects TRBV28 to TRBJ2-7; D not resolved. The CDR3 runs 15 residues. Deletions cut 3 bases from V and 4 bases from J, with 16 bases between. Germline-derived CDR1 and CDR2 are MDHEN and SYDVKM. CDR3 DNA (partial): TGTGCCAGCAGTTTTTTCACTTATGGGCCTTACGAG. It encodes CASSFFTYGPYE. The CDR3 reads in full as CASSFFTYGPYEQYF.

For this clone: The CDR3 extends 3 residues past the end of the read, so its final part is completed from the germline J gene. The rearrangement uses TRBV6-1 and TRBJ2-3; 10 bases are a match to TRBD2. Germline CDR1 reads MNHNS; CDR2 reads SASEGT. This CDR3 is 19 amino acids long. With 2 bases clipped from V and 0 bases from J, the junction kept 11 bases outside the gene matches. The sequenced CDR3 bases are TGTGCCAGCAGTGAATCGAAGGGGGGAGCGGGGGGGAGCACAGATACG. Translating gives CASSESKGGAGGSTDT. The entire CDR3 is CASSESKGGAGGSTDTQYF.

The CDR3 reads CASSARDRAYEQYF. The part of the CDR3 DNA that was read is TGTGCCAGCAGCGCCCGGGACAGGGCCTACGAG. J is TRBJ2-7 and V is TRBV11-2; 9 nucleotides align to TRBD1. The DNA ends 3 residues before the CDR3 does, and the rest of the CDR3 is filled in from the germline J gene. Unmatched junction bases numbered 4, after V lost 5 bases and J lost 2 bases. There are 14 residues in the CDR3. The germline CDR1 and CDR2 sequences are SGHAT and FQNNGV.

CDR3 DNA, as far as it was read: TGTGCCAGCAGCTTAGCGGGCTCCTACGAC. Residues: CASSLAGSYD. The complete CDR3 protein is CASSLAGSYDYTF. The chain couples TRBV7-9 to TRBJ1-2; D remains ambiguous. The read ends 3 residues before the CDR3 terminus; that terminus is restored from the germline J gene. Germline CDR1 and CDR2: SEHNR and FQNEAQ (reference sequence). CDR3 length equals 13 residues.

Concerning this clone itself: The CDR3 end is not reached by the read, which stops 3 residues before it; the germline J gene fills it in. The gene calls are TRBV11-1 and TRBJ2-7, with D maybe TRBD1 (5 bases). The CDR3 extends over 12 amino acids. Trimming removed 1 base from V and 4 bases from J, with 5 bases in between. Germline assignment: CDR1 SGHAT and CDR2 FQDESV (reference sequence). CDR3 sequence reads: CASSLEGYEQYF. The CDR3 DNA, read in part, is TGTGCCAGCAGCTTAGAGGGGTACGAG.

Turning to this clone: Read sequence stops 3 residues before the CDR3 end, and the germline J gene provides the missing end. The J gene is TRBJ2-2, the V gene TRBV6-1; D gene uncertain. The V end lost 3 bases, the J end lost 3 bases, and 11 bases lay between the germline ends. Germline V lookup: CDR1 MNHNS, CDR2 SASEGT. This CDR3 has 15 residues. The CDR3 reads CASSDSRYDTGELFF. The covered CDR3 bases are TGTGCCAGCAGTGATTCGCGATACGACACCGGGGAG.

CDR3 DNA (partial): TGCAGTGTCCCCAGGGCTGAGGGTAGTTATAATTCACCA. Its translation is CSVPRAEGSYNSP. The entire CDR3 sequence reads CSVPRAEGSYNSPLFF. This sequence joins TRBV20-1 and TRBJ1-4; a weak D match, TRBD1 (5 bases). The CDR3 end falls 3 residues outside the read, so it is completed with the germline J gene. From germline, CDR1 is DFQATT and CDR2 SNEGSKA (reference sequence). The CDR3 covers 16 residues.

The CDR3 sequence is CASSLWTGNTGELFF. CDR3 DNA, as far as it was read: TGTGCCAGCAGCTTATGGACAGGGAACACCGGGGAG. This rearrangement joins TRBV5-8 to TRBJ2-2, with 7 bases identical to TRBD1. The read terminates 3 residues ahead of where the CDR3 ends, so the germline J gene completes it. There are 15 residues in the CDR3. With V trimmed by 2 bases and J by 1 base, 2 bases remained unmatched. Per germline, CDR1 SGHTS and CDR2 YDEGEE.

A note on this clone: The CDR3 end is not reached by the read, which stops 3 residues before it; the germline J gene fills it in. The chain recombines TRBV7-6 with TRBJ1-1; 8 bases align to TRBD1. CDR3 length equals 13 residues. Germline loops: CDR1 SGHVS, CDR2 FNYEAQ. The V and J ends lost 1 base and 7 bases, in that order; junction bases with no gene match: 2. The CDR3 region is CASSLGGTGEAFF. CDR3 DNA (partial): TGTGCCAGCAGCTTAGGAGGGACAGGTGAA.

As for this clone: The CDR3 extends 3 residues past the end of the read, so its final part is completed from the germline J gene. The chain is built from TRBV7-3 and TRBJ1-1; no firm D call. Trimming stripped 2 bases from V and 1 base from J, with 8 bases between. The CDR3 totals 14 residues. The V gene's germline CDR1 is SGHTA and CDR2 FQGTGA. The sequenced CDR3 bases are TGTGCCAGCAGCTTATTCGGTGGGAACACTGAA. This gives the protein CASSLFGGNTE. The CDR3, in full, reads CASSLFGGNTEAFF.

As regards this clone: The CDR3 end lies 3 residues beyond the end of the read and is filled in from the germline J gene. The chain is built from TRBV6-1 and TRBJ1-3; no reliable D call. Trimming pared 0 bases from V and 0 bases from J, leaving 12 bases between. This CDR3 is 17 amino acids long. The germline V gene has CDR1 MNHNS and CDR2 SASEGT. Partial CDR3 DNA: TGTGCCAGCAGTGAAGCGCTTCCCGCACTCTCTGGAAACACC. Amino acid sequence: CASSEALPALSGNT. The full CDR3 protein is CASSEALPALSGNTIYF.

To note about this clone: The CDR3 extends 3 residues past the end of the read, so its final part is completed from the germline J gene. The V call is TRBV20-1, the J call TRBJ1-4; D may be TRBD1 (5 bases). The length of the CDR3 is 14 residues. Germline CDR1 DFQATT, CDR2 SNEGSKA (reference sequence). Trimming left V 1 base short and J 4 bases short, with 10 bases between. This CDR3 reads CSARGTHRNEKLFF. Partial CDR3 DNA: TGCAGTGCTAGAGGGACACATCGTAATGAAAAA.

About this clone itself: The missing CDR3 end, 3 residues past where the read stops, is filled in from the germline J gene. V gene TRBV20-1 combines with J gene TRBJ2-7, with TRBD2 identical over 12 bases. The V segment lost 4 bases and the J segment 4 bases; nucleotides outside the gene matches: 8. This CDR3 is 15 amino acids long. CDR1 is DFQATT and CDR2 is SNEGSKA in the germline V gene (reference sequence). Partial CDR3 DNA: TGCAGTGCTACCTTGGGACTAGCGGGCATATACGAG. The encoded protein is CSATLGLAGIYE. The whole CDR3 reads CSATLGLAGIYEQYF.

The sequenced CDR3 bases are TGCGCCAGCAGGCAGGGTCTATTCACAGATACG. This gives the protein CASRQGLFTDT. The CDR3 in full is CASRQGLFTDTQYF. The chain employs TRBV5-1 and TRBJ2-3; D is perhaps TRBD1 (5 bases). The CDR3 end falls 3 residues outside the read, so it is completed with the germline J gene. The CDR3 loop spans 14 amino acids. Trimming cost V 5 bases and J 2 bases, with 12 bases left between them. The V gene's germline CDR1 is SGHRS and CDR2 YFSETQ.

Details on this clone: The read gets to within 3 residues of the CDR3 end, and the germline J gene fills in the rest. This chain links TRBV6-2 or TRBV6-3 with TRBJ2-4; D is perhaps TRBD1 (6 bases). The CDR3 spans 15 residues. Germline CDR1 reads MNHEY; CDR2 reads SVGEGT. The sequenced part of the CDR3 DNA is TGTGCCAGCAGTTACCCGGTGGCAGGGGAATATGGT. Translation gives CASSYPVAGEYG. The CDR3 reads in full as CASSYPVAGEYGQYF.

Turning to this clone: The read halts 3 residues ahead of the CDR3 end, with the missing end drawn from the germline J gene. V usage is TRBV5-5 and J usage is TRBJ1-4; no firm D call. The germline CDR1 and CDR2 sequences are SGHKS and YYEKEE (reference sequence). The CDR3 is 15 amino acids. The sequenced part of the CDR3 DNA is TGTGCCAGCAGCTTGGAAGGGTCCGATAATTCACCA. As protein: CASSLEGSDNSP. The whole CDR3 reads CASSLEGSDNSPLFF.

Partial CDR3 DNA: TGTGCCAGCAGATTGACAGGGGAAAATGAG. Encoded protein: CASRLTGENE. The full CDR3 is CASRLTGENEQFF. V usage is TRBV6-2 or TRBV6-3 and J usage is TRBJ2-1; 8 nucleotides line up with TRBD1. The read terminates 3 residues ahead of where the CDR3 ends, so the germline J gene completes it. Per the germline V gene, CDR1 is MNHEY and CDR2 is SVGEGT. The V gene end was trimmed by 6 bases and the J gene end by 7 bases; junction bases not matched to a gene: 5. The CDR3 loop spans 13 amino acids.

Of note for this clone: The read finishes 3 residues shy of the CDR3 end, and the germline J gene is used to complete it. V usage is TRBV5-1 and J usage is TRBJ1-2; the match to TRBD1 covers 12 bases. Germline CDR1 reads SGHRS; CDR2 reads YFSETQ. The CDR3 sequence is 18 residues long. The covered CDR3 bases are TGCGCCAGCAGCTTATCTCCGGGACAGGGGGCGGCCGGGGGAGGC. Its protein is CASSLSPGQGAAGGG. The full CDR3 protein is CASSLSPGQGAAGGGYTF.

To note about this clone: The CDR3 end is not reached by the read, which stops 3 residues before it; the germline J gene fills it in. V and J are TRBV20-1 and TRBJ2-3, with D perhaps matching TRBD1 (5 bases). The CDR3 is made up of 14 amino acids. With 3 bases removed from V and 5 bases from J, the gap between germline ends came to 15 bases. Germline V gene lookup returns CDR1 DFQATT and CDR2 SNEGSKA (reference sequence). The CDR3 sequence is CSARIGVKGDTQYF. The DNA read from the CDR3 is TGCAGTGCTAGGATAGGGGTAAAGGGAGATACG.

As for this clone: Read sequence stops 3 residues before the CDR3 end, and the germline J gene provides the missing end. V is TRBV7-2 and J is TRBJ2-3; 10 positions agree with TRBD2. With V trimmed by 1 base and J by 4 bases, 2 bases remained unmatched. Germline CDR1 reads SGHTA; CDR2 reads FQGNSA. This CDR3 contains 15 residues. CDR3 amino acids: CASSLGLAGADTQYF. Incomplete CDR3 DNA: TGTGCCAGCAGCTTAGGGCTAGCGGGAGCAGATACG.

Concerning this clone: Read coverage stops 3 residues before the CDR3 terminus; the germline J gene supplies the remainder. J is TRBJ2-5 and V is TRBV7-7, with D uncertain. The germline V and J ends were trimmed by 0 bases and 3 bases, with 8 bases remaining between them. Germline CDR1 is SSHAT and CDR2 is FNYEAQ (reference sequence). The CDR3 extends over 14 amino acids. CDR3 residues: CASSLARTEETQYF. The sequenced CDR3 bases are TGTGCCAGCAGCTTAGCGCGAACAGAAGAGACC.

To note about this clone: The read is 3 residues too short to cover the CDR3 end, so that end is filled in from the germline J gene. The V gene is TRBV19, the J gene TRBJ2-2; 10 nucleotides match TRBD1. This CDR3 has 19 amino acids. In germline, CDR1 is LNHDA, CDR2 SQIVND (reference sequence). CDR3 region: CASSPRRDRGSYGANVLFF. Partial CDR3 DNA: TGTGCCAGTAGTCCCCGCCGGGACAGGGGTAGCTACGGGGCCAACGTG.

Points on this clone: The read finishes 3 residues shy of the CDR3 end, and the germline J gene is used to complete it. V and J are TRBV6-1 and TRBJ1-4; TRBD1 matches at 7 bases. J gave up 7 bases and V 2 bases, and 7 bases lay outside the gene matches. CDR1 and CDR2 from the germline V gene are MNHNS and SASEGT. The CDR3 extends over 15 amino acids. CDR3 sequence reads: CASSEPAGGSEKLFF. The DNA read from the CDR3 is TGTGCCAGCAGTGAACCGGCAGGGGGGAGTGAAAAA.

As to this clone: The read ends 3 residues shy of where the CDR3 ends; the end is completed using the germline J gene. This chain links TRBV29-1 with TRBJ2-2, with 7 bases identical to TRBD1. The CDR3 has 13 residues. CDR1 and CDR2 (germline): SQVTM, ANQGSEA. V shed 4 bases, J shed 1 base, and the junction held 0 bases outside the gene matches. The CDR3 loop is CSVGTGNTGELFF. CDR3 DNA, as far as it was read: TGCAGCGTTGGGACAGGGAACACCGGGGAG.

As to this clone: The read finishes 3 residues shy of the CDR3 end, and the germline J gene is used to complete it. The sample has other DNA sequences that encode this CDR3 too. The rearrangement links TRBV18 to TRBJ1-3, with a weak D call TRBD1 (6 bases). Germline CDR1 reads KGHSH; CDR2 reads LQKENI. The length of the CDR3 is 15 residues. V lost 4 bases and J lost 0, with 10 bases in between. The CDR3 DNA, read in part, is TGTGCCAGCTCACAAGACAGGTCCTCTGGAAACACC. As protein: CASSQDRSSGNT. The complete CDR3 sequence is CASSQDRSSGNTIYF.

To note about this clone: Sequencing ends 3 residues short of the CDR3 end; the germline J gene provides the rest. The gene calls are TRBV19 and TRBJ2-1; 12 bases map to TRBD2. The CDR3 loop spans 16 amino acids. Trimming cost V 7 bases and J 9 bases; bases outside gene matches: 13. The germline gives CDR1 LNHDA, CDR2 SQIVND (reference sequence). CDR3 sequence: CASIQNSASGRAEQFF. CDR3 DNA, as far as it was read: TGTGCCAGTATCCAGAACTCCGCTAGCGGGAGGGCTGAG. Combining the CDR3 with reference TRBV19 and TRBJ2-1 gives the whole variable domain DGGITQSPKYLFRKEGQNVTLSCEQNLNHDAMYWYRQDPGQGLRLIYYSQIVNDFQKGDIAEGYSVSREKKESFPLTVTSAQKNPTAFYLCASIQNSASGRAEQFFGPGTRLTVL.